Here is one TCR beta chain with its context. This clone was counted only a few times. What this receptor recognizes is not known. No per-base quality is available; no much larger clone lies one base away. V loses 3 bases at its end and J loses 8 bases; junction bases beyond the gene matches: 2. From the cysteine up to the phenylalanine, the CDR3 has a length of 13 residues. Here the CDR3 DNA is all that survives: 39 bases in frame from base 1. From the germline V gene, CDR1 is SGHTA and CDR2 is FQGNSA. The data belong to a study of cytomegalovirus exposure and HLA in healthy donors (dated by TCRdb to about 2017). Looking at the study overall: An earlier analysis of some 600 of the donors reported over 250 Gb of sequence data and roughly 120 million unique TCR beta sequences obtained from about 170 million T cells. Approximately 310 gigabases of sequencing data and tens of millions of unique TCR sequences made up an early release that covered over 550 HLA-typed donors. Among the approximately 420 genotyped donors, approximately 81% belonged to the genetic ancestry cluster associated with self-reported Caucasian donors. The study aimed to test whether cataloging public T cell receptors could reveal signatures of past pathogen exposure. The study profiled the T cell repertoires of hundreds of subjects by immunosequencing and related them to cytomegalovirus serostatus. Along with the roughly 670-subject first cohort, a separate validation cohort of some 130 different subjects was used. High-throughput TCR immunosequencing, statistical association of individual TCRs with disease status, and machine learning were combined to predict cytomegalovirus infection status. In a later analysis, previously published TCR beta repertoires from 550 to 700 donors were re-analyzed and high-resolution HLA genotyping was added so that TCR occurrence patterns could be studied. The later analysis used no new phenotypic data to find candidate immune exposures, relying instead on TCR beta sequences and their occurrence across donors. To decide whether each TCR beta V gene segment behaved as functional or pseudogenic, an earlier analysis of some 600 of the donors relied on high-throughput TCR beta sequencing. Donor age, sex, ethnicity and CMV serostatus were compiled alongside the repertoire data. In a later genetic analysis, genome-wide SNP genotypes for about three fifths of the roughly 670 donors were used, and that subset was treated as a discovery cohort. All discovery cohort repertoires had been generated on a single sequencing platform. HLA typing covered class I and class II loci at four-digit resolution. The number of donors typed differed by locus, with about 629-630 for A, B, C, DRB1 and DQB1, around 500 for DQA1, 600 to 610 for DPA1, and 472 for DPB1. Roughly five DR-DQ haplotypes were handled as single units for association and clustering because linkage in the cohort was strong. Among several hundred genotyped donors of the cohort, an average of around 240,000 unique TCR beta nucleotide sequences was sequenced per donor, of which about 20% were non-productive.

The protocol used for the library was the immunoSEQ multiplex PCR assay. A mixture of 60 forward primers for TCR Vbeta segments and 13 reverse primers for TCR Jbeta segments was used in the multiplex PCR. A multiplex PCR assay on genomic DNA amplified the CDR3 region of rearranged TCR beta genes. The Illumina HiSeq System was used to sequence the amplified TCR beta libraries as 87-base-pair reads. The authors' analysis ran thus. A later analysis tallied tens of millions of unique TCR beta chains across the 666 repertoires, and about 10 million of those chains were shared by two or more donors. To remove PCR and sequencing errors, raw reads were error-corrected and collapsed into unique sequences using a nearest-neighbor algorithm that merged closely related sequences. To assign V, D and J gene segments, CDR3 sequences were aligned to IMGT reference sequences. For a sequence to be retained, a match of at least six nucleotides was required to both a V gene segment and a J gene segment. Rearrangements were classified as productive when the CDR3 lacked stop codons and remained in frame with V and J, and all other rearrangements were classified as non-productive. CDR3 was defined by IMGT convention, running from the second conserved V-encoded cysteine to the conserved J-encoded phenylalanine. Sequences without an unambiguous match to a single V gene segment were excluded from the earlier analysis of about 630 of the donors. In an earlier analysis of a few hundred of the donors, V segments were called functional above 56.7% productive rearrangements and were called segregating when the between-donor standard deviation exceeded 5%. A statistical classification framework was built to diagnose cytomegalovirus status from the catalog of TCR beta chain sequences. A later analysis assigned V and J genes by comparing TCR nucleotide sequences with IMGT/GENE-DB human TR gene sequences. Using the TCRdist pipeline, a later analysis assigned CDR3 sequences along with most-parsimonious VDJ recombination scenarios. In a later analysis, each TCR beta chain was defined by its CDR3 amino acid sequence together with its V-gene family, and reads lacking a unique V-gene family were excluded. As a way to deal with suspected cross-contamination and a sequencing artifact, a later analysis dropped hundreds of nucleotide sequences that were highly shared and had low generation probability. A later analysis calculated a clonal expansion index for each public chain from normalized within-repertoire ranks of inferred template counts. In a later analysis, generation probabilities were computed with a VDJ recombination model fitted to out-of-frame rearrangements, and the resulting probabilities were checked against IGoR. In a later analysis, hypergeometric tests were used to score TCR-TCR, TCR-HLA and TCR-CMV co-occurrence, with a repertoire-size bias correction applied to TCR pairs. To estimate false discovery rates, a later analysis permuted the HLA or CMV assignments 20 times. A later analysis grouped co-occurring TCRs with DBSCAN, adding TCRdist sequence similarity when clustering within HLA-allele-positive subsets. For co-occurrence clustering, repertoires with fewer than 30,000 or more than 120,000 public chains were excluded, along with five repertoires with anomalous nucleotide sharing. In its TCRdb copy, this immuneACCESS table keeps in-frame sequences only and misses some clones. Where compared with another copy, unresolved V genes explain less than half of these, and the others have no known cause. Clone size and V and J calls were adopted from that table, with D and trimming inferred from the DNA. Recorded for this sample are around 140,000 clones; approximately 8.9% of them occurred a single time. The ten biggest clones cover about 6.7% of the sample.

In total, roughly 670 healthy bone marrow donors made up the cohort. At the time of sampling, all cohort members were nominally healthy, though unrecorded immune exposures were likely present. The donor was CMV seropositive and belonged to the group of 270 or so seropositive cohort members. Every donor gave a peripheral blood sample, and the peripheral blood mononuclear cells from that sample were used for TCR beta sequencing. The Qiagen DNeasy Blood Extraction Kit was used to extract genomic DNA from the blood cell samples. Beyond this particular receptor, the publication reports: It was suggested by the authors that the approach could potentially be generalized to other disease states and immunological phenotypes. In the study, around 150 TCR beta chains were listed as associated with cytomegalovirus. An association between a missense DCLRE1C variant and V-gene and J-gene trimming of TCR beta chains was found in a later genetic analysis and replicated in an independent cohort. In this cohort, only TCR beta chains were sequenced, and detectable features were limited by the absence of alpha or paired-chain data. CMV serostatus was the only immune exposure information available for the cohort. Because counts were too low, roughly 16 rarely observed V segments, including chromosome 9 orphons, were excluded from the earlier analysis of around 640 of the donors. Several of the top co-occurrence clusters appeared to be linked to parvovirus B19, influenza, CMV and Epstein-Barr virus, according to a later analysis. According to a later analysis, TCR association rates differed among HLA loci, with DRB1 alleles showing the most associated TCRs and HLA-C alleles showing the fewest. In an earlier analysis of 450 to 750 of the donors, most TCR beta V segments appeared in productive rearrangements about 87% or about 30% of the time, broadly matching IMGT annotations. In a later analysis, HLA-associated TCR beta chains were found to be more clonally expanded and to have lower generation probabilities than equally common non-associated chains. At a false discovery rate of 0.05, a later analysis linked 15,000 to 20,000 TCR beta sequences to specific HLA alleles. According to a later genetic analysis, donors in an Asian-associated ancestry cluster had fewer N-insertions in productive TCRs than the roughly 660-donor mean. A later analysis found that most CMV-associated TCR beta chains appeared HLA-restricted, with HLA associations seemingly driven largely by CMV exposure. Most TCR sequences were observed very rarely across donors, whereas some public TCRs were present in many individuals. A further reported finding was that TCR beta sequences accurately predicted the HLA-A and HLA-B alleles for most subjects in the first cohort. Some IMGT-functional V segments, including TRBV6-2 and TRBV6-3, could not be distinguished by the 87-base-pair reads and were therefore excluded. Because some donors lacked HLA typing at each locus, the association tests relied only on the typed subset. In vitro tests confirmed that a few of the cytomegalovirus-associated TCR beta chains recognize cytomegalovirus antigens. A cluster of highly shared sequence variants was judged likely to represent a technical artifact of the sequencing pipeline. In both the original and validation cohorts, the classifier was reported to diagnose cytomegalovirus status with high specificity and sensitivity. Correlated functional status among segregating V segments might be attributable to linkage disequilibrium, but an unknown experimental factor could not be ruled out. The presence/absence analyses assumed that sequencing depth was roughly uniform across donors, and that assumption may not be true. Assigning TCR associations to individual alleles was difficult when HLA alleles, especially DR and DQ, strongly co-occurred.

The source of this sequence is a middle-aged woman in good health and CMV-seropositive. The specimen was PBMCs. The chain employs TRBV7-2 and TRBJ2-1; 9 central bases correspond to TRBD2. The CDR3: CASSLTSGYEQFF. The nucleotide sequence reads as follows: TGTGCCAGCAGCTTGACTAGCGGTTATGAGCAGTTCTTC.